The clone carrying this TCR beta chain was seen a few times. Contact with a PCR-confirmed or clinician-diagnosed COVID-19 case occurred within 2 weeks of entry. Authors' processing steps: Estimated nucleated cell counts came from reference gene primer amplification. This table comes from immunoSEQ multiplex PCR, and its TCRdb copy is limited to in-frame clones, with some not included. V, J and clone size are those of that table, while D and trimming were read from the DNA. This table holds about 350,000 clones, 88% found once. The data belong to a study of blood T cell repertoires in COVID-19. Study-level background: The cDNA or gDNA used as material had been derived from T cells, B-cell-depleted T cells, or PBMCs.

Germline CDR1 and CDR2: MNHEY and SMNVEV (reference sequence). Trimming cost V 2 bases and J 3 bases, with 11 bases left between them. The CDR3 loop spans 15 amino acids. Sample: PBMCs or T cells enriched from blood (not recorded which). The chain joins TRBV27 to TRBJ1-5; D is ambiguous. This receptor was obtained from a woman in her twenties or thirties who had been exposed to COVID-19. The CDR3 reads CASSLVSGINQPQHF. In DNA, the CDR3 is TGTGCCAGCAGTTTAGTCAGCGGCATCAATCAGCCCCAGCATTTT.